This T cell receptor (beta chain) was recovered during a study of blood T cells in healthy people across ages. A sample-barcoded 5' primer and a J-beta primer mix were used in a second PCR of about 6 to 11 cycles. A tag from a template-switch adaptor with 12 random nucleotides marked each cDNA molecule. TCRdb processed the 5' RACE reads anew with MiXCR; each CDR3 protein has one entry. The table has some 1.4 million distinct CDR3 sequences, around 39% seen once. The sample providers were healthy Caucasian people from Russia, aged about 6 to 90. The CDR3 is made up of 14 amino acids. Germline CDR1 and CDR2: DFQATT and SNEGSKA (reference sequence). Trimming removed 5 bases from V and 2 bases from J; junction bases left unmatched: 7. This clonotype was counted between two and nine times. Its antigen is unidentified. Study observations and caveats: Percentage of naive T cells showed a strong correlation with TCR beta diversity. Investigators viewed diversity estimates from one million T cells as underestimates, the study reported.

The chain couples TRBV20-1 to TRBJ1-2; 8 bases are shared with TRBD1. What was sequenced was blood. The TCR originated in a woman in her late teens or twenties in good health. The CDR3 DNA reads as TGCAGTGCTGCGCCAGGGGGCGAAAACTATGGCTACACCTTC. Amino acid sequence: CSAAPGGENYGYTF.